The 31 T cell receptor beta chains below were found in one sample sequenced in a study of blood T cell repertoires in COVID-19. This table comes from immunoSEQ multiplex PCR, and its TCRdb copy is limited to in-frame clones, with some not included. The table shows a few hundred thousand clones, with less than 85% occurring only once. The sequenced sample consisted of peripheral blood. Every receptor here comes from a woman younger than 35 with acute or convalescent COVID-19.

This chain joins TRBV13 and TRBJ1-5, with 8 bases that match TRBD1. V gave up 5 bases and J gave up 5 bases; unmatched junction bases: 8. The CDR3 sequence is 15 residues long. Germline V gene data show CDR1 as PRHDT and CDR2 as FYEKMQ (reference sequence). The DNA for the CDR3 is TGTGCCAGCAGCCCTCCGGGACAGGACGATCAGCCCCAGCATTTT. Its translation: CASSPPGQDDQPQHF.

The chain carries TRBV7-9 and TRBJ1-3, with D tentatively TRBD1 (6 bases). The ends were cut back, 5 bases at V and 2 bases at J, with 10 bases in the middle. Germline-derived CDR1 and CDR2 are SEHNR and FQNEAQ (reference sequence). The CDR3 spans 14 residues. CDR3 DNA sequence: TGTGCCAGCAGCAATACAGGGCCTGGAAACACCATATATTTT. This encodes CASSNTGPGNTIYF.

J is TRBJ2-7 and V is TRBV5-1; 8 nucleotides line up with TRBD1. Germline trimming cut 2 bases from V and 6 bases from J; bases unmatched to any gene: 10. The germline V gene encodes CDR1 SGHRS and CDR2 YFSETQ. The CDR3 extends over 15 amino acids. CDR3 amino acids: CASSFGGQGAGEQYF. The DNA for the CDR3 is TGCGCCAGCAGCTTCGGGGGCCAGGGGGCAGGCGAGCAGTACTTC.

This chain links TRBV11-2 with TRBJ2-7; perhaps TRBD2 as D (6 bases). V was trimmed by 2 bases and J by 2 bases, leaving 16 bases between them. From germline, CDR1 is SGHAT and CDR2 FQNNGV. The CDR3 runs to 16 residues. The CDR3 nucleotides are TGTGCCAGCAGCTTACGAGGCGGGATGCCTACCTACGAGCAGTACTTC. This gives the protein CASSLRGGMPTYEQYF.

The J gene is TRBJ1-6, the V gene TRBV27; D is unclear. Trimming pared 5 bases from V and 7 bases from J, leaving 15 bases between. This CDR3 is 15 amino acids long. Per germline, CDR1 MNHEY and CDR2 SMNVEV (reference sequence). In nucleotides, the CDR3 is TGTGCCAGCAGTCCCACCGGACTCAGCAATTCACCCCTCCACTTT. Translation gives CASSPTGLSNSPLHF.

This chain uses TRBV5-1 with TRBJ2-5; D gene unclear. This CDR3 comprises 15 residues. Germline CDR1 reads SGHRS; CDR2 reads YFSETQ. V lost 7 bases and J 6 bases, leaving 22 bases between the germline ends. The CDR3 sequence is CASSPLLESAKTQYF. The CDR3, as DNA: TGCGCCAGCTCCCCTTTGTTAGAATCAGCGAAGACCCAGTACTTC.

The rearrangement links TRBV30 to TRBJ1-5; no firm D call. V lost 1 base and J lost 6, with 10 bases in between. Germline CDR1 is GTSNPN and CDR2 is SVGIG (reference sequence). The length of the CDR3 is 13 residues. CDR3 loop: CAWSGTGGQPQHF. CDR3 DNA: TGTGCCTGGAGTGGAACGGGTGGTCAGCCCCAGCATTTT.

The chain links TRBV5-5 to TRBJ1-5, with TRBD1 matching 7 bases. The germline V gene encodes CDR1 SGHKS and CDR2 YYEKEE (reference sequence). Trimming cost V 4 bases and J 2 bases; bases outside gene matches: 9. This CDR3 region has 16 residues. The CDR3 loop reads CASSANPGQRNQPQHF. CDR3 nucleotides: TGTGCCAGCAGCGCAAACCCGGGACAGCGCAATCAGCCCCAGCATTTT. The entire variable domain, with the rest obtained from reference TRBV5-5 and TRBJ1-5, is as follows: DAGVTQSPTHLIKTRGQQVTLRCSPISGHKSVSWYQQVLGQGPQFIFQYYEKEERGRGNFPDRFSARQFPNYSSELNVNALLLGDSALYLCASSANPGQRNQPQHFGDGTRLSIL.

The genes are TRBV13 and TRBJ2-3; 8 nucleotides agree with TRBD2. V gave up 4 bases and J gave up 0 bases; unmatched junction bases: 12. Germline lookup yields CDR1 PRHDT and CDR2 FYEKMQ (reference sequence). The CDR3 totals 18 residues. CDR3 sequence: CASSSQLSGKVSTDTQYF. The CDR3 region has the DNA TGTGCCAGCAGCTCCCAGCTTAGCGGGAAAGTAAGCACAGATACGCAGTATTTT.

The genes are TRBV7-2 and TRBJ1-2, with 9 bases lining up with TRBD1. The CDR3 has 13 residues. V was clipped by 4 bases and J by 8 bases; unmatched bases: 5. From germline, CDR1 is SGHTA and CDR2 FQGNSA. The CDR3 nucleotides are TGTGCCAGCAGCTACCGGACAGGGGAGGGCTACACCTTC. This translates into CASSYRTGEGYTF. The entire variable domain, with the rest obtained from reference TRBV7-2 and TRBJ1-2, is as follows: GAGVSQSPSNKVTEKGKDVELRCDPISGHTALYWYRQSLGQGLEFLIYFQGNSAPDKSGLPSDRFSAERTGGSVSTLTIQRTQQEDSAVYLCASSYRTGEGYTFGSGTRLTVV.

This chain uses TRBV5-5 with TRBJ1-2; TRBD1 matches at 7 bases. V shed 0 bases and J 6 bases; nucleotides not matched to a gene: 8. Germline V gene lookup returns CDR1 SGHKS and CDR2 YYEKEE (reference sequence). There are 15 residues in the CDR3. CDR3 in DNA: TGTGCCAGCAGCTTGGGGCCGGGACAGCTCGATGGCTACACCTTC. It encodes CASSLGPGQLDGYTF.

This chain joins TRBV30 and TRBJ1-6; no clear D gene. The germline gives CDR1 GTSNPN, CDR2 SVGIG (reference sequence). V dropped 0 bases and J dropped 14 bases, with 8 bases sitting between them. This CDR3 has 11 residues. The CDR3 coding sequence is TGTGCCTGGAGTGTACTTGACACCCTCCACTTT. Translating gives CAWSVLDTLHF.

This chain uses TRBV4-2 with TRBJ2-3; D is perhaps TRBD2 (5 bases). The CDR3 is 13 residues long. Looked up from germline, CDR1 is LGHNA and CDR2 is YNFKEQ. Trimming removed 4 bases from V and 6 bases from J, with 11 bases in between. The CDR3 DNA sequence: TGTGCCAGCAGCCTGAGTCCGGGGGATACGCAGTATTTT. The encoded protein is CASSLSPGDTQYF.

The chain recombines TRBV7-2 with TRBJ2-5; TRBD2 is a possible D gene (5 bases). Looked up from germline, CDR1 is SGHTA and CDR2 is FQGNSA. The CDR3 loop spans 16 amino acids. V lost 4 bases, J lost 5 bases, and 20 bases lay in between. The CDR3 here is CASSSRTGNDRETQYF. The CDR3 nucleotides read TGTGCCAGCAGCTCCCGGACGGGAAACGACCGGGAGACCCAGTACTTC.

This chain uses TRBV11-2 with TRBJ2-7; possibly TRBD1 for D (6 bases). The V gene lost 1 base and the J gene lost 3 bases, with 7 bases spanning the gap. The CDR3 is 13 amino acids. The germline CDR1 and CDR2 sequences are SGHAT and FQNNGV. The CDR3 protein is CASSLGQDYEQYF. CDR3 DNA: TGTGCCAGCAGCTTAGGACAGGACTACGAGCAGTACTTC.

The V and J genes are TRBV28 and TRBJ1-4; D perhaps matches TRBD1 (6 bases). Germline V gives CDR1 MDHEN, CDR2 SYDVKM. The CDR3 is 15 residues long. Trimming pared 5 bases from V and 8 bases from J, leaving 18 bases between. Here the CDR3 reads CASSTNQGLREKLFF. CDR3 in DNA: TGTGCCAGCAGTACAAATCAGGGGTTAAGGGAAAAACTGTTTTTT. Complete variable domain (other parts from reference TRBV28 and TRBJ1-4): DVKVTQSSRYLVKRTGEKVFLECVQDMDHENMFWYRQDPGLGLRLIYFSYDVKMKEKGDIPEGYSVSREKKERFSLILESASTNQTSMYLCASSTNQGLREKLFFGSGTQLSVL.

This rearrangement joins TRBV5-3 to TRBJ2-7, with 9 bases fitting TRBD2. TRBV5-3 belongs to the ORF category, with a function that is uncertain. The junction had 10 bases not matched to a gene; V was cut back by 5 bases and J by 4 bases. The CDR3 is 15 amino acids. The CDR3 DNA follows: TGTGCCAGAAGTTTCGAGCGGGGGGCCGGTTACGAGCAGTACTTC. It is translated as CARSFERGAGYEQYF.

The chain has TRBV9 and TRBJ1-1, with D unclear. Germline CDR1 reads SGDLS; CDR2 reads YYNGEE. The CDR3 is made up of 14 amino acids. V dropped 0 bases and J dropped 4 bases, with 10 bases sitting between them. CDR3 loop: CASSVAVGVTEAFF. For the CDR3, the DNA is TGTGCCAGCAGCGTAGCCGTCGGGGTCACTGAAGCTTTCTTT.

The chain is built from TRBV30 and TRBJ2-7; D perhaps matches TRBD1 (6 bases). CDR1 GTSNPN and CDR2 SVGIG come from the germline V gene (reference sequence). Trimming removed 5 bases at V and 3 bases at J, with 14 bases between. CDR3 size: 13 residues. In DNA form, the CDR3 reads TGTGCCTGGGCTACAGGGCCGGACTACGAGCAGTACTTC. This sequence encodes CAWATGPDYEQYF.

The genes are TRBV10-2 and TRBJ2-2; 11 bases line up with TRBD1. The CDR3 has 16 residues. Looked up from germline, CDR1 is WSHSY and CDR2 is SAAADI. J lost 5 bases, V lost 6 bases, and 8 bases had no gene match. CDR3 sequence: CASRQTGTGGTGELFF. The DNA for the CDR3 is TGCGCCAGCAGGCAGACCGGGACAGGGGGGACCGGGGAGCTGTTTTTT.

This clone was counted once. Other nucleotide sequences in the sample specify the same CDR3. The gene calls are TRBV5-5 and TRBJ1-5; TRBD1 matches at 8 bases. V trimming: 4 bases; J trimming: 4 bases; junction bases outside the gene matches: 1. Germline V CDR1 and CDR2: SGHKS, YYEKEE (reference sequence). This CDR3 is built from 13 residues. CDR3 DNA: TGTGCCAGCAGCGACAGGGGTAATCAGCCCCAGCATTTT. It translates to CASSDRGNQPQHF.

The chain employs TRBV5-5 and TRBJ1-2; 11 bases line up with TRBD1. V trimming: 4 bases; J trimming: 4 bases; junction bases outside the gene matches: 9. This CDR3 comprises 16 residues. CDR1 and CDR2 (germline): SGHKS, YYEKEE (reference sequence). The CDR3 spells CASSRNYGTGGYGYTF. In DNA, the CDR3 is TGTGCCAGCAGCAGAAATTATGGGACAGGGGGCTATGGCTACACCTTC. Filled out from reference TRBV5-5 and TRBJ1-2, the complete variable domain reads DAGVTQSPTHLIKTRGQQVTLRCSPISGHKSVSWYQQVLGQGPQFIFQYYEKEERGRGNFPDRFSARQFPNYSSELNVNALLLGDSALYLCASSRNYGTGGYGYTFGSGTRLTVV.

This clone was counted ten times or more. The CDR3, as DNA: TGTGCCAGCAGTTACCGTGGCCAGGGCTCCTACGAGCAGTACTTC. This codes for CASSYRGQGSYEQYF. The genes are TRBV6-5 and TRBJ2-7; D is possibly TRBD1 (5 bases). CDR1 is MNHEY and CDR2 is SVGAGI in the germline V gene. The V and J ends lost 2 bases and 0 bases respectively, with 11 bases between them. The CDR3 spans 15 residues.

The chain has TRBV24-1 and TRBJ1-5, with 9 bases fitting TRBD1. V lost 5 bases to trimming and J lost 2 bases; unmatched junction nucleotides: 6. The CDR3 has 16 residues. The V gene's germline CDR1 is KGHDR and CDR2 SFDVKD. The CDR3: CATSGTGGAGNQPQHF. The CDR3, as DNA: TGTGCCACCAGTGGCACAGGGGGCGCGGGCAATCAGCCCCAGCATTTT.

The rearrangement joins TRBV5-4 to TRBJ1-1; TRBD1 is a possible D gene (6 bases). The germline V gene encodes CDR1 SGHNT and CDR2 YYREEE (reference sequence). The CDR3 contains 11 residues. V gave up 5 bases and J gave up 6 bases, with 8 bases separating them. The CDR3 spells CASSGQSEAFF. DNA for the CDR3: TGTGCCAGCAGTGGACAGTCTGAAGCTTTCTTT.

The chain carries TRBV5-1 and TRBJ2-4; 8 bases line up with TRBD2. This CDR3 is built from 16 residues. The germline V gene encodes CDR1 SGHRS and CDR2 YFSETQ. After removal of 0 bases from V and 8 bases from J, the junction contained 10 bases not matched to a gene. As DNA, the CDR3 is TGCGCCAGCAGCTTGGTGTCGGCCCGGGAGGGGGACATTCAGTACTTC. Its translation: CASSLVSAREGDIQYF.

This clone has a single count. The CDR3 DNA reads TGCGCCAGCAGCTTGGTTCCGCGGGAGATTCAAAATGAGCAGTTCTTC. Its translation is CASSLVPREIQNEQFF. The chain has TRBV5-1 and TRBJ2-1, with 7 bases that match TRBD2. The germline V gene encodes CDR1 SGHRS and CDR2 YFSETQ. The CDR3 contains 16 residues. V dropped 0 bases and J dropped 7; count of bases not matched to a gene: 10.

The chain links TRBV10-1 to TRBJ1-1; TRBD1 is a possible D gene (6 bases). Germline CDR1 and CDR2: WNHNN and SYGVQD (reference sequence). CDR3 length: 14 residues. Trimming left V 6 bases short and J 1 base short, with 12 bases between. The CDR3 reads CASRTGLGNTEAFF. The CDR3 nucleotides are TGCGCCAGCAGAACAGGGTTGGGGAACACTGAAGCTTTCTTT.

V and J are TRBV6-2 or TRBV6-3 and TRBJ2-3, with 10 bases identical to TRBD2. The CDR3 runs to 17 residues. Unmatched junction bases numbered 9, after V lost 0 bases and J lost 6 bases. CDR1 and CDR2 (germline): MNHEY, SVGEGT. The CDR3 DNA reads TGTGCCAGCAGTTACTCGGTGACTAGCGGGTTGTTTGATACGCAGTATTTT. This gives the protein CASSYSVTSGLFDTQYF.

The V call is TRBV4-1, the J call TRBJ1-3, with 7 bases that match TRBD1. The junction had 6 bases not matched to a gene; V was cut back by 4 bases and J by 0 bases. This CDR3 is built from 16 residues. Germline lookup yields CDR1 MGHRA and CDR2 YSYEKL. The CDR3, as DNA: TGCGCCAGCAGCCGAGACAGGGCCAGCTCTGGAAACACCATATATTTT. Amino acid sequence: CASSRDRASSGNTIYF.

V and J are TRBV27 and TRBJ2-3; D is possibly TRBD1 (6 bases). V was trimmed by 0 bases and J by 13 bases, leaving 14 bases between them. CDR1 is MNHEY and CDR2 is SMNVEV in the germline V gene (reference sequence). The CDR3 consists of 13 residues. The CDR3 loop is CASSLSQGIIEYF. CDR3 DNA: TGTGCCAGCAGTTTATCCCAGGGGATTATCGAGTATTTT.